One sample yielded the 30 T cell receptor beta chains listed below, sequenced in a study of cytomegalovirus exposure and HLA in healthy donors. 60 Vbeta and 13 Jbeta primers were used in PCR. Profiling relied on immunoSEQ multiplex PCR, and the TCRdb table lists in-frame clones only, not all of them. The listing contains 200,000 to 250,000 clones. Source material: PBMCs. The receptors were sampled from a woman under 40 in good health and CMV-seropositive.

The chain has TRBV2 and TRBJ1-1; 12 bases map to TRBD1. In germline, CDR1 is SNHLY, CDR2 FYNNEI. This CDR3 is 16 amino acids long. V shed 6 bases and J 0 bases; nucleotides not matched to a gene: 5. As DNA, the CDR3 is TGTGCCAGCAGAGCCGGGACAGGGGGCATGAACACTGAAGCTTTCTTT. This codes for CASRAGTGGMNTEAFF.

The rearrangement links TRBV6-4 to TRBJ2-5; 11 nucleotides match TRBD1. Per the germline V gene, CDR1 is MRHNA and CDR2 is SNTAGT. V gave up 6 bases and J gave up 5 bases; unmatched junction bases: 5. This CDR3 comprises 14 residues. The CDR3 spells CASRRTGGSETQYF. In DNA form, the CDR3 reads TGTGCCAGCAGGCGGACAGGGGGCAGTGAGACCCAGTACTTC.

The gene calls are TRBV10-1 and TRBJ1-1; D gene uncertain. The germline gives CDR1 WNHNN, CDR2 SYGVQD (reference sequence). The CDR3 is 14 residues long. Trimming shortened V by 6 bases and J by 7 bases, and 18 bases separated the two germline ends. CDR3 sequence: CASRRDAMEGEAFF. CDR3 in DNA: TGCGCCAGCAGACGAGACGCAATGGAGGGTGAAGCTTTCTTT.

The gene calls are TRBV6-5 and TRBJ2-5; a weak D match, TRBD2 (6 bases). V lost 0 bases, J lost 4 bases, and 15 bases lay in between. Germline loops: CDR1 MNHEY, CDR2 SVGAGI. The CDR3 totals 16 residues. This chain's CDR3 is CASSYSGLSAGETQYF. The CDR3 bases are TGTGCCAGCAGTTACTCGGGACTCTCAGCGGGAGAGACCCAGTACTTC.

The CDR3 region has the DNA TGTGCCAGCAGTTTTTCAGGATACAATGAGCAGTTCTTC. It codes for CASSFSGYNEQFF. This sequence joins TRBV28 and TRBJ2-1; D gene uncertain. The ends were cut back, 3 bases at V and 4 bases at J, with 7 bases in the middle. CDR3 length: 13 residues. Germline CDR1 MDHEN, CDR2 SYDVKM.

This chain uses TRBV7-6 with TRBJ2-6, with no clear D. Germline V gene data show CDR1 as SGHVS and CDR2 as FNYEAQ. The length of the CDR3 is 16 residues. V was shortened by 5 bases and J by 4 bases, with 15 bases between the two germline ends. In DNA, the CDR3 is TGTGCCAGCAGCCCTTCGTATAGATCCGGGGCCAACGTCCTGACTTTC. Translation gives CASSPSYRSGANVLTF.

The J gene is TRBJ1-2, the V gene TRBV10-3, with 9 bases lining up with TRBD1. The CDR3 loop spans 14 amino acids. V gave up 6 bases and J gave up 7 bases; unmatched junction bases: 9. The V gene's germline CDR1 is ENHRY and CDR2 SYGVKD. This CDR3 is CAIRRQGDLGGYTF. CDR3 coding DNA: TGTGCCATCAGAAGACAGGGGGATCTTGGTGGCTACACCTTC.

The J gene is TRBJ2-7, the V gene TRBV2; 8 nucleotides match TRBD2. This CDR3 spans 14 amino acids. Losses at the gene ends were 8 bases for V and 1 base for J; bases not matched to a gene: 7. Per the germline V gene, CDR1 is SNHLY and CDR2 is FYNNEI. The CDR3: CASQSSGHSYEQYF. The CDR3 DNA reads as TGTGCCAGCCAATCTAGCGGGCATTCCTACGAGCAGTACTTC.

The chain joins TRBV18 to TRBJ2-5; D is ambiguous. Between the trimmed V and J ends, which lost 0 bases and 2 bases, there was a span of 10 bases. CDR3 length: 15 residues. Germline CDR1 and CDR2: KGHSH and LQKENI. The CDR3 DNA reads TGTGCCAGCTCACCACCTCTCCGGAGTCAAGAGACCCAGTACTTC. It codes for CASSPPLRSQETQYF.

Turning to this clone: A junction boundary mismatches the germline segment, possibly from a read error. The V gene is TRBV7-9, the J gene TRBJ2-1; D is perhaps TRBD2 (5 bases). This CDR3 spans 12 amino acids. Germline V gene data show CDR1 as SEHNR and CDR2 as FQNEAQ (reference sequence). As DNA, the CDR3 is TGTGCCAGCAGCCTAGACTACGATGAGCAGTTCTTC. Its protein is CASSLDYDEQFF.

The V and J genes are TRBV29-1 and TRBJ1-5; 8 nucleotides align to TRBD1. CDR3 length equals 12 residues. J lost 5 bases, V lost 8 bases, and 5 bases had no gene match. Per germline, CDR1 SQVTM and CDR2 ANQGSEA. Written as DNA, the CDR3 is TGCAGCATCGGACAGGGAGATCAGCCCCAGCATTTT. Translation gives CSIGQGDQPQHF.

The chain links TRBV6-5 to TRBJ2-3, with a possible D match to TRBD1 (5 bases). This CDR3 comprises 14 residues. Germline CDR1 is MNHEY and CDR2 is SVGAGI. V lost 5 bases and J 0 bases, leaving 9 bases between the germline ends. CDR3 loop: CASSPRQSTDTQYF. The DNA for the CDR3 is TGTGCCAGCAGTCCTCGACAGAGCACAGATACGCAGTATTTT.

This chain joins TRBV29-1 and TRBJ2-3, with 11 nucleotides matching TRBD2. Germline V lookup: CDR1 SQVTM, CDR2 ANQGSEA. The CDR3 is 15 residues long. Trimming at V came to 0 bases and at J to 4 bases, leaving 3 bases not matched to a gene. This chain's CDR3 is CSVEELAGVADTQYF. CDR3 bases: TGCAGCGTTGAAGAACTAGCGGGAGTGGCAGATACGCAGTATTTT.

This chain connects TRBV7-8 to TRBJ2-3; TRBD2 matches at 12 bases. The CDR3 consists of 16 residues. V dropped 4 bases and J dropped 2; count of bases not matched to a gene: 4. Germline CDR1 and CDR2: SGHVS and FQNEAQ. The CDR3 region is CASSSWTSGITDTQYF. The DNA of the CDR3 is TGTGCCAGCAGCTCCTGGACTAGCGGGATCACAGATACGCAGTATTTT.

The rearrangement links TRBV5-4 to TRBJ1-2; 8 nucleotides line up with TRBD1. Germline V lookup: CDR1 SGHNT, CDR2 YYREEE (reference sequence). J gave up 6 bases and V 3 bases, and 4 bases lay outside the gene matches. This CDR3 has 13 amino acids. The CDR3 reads CASSSQGVNGYTF. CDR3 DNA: TGTGCCAGCAGCTCACAGGGGGTCAATGGCTACACCTTC.

The CDR3 DNA sequence: TGTGCCAGCAGGGCCAGGGGGAACACTGAAGCTTTCTTT. Translated, it gives CASRARGNTEAFF. The chain recombines TRBV6-5 with TRBJ1-1; possibly TRBD1 for D (6 bases). Germline V gene sequence: CDR1 MNHEY, CDR2 SVGAGI. This CDR3 region has 13 residues. The ends were cut back, 6 bases at V and 1 base at J, with 9 bases in the middle.

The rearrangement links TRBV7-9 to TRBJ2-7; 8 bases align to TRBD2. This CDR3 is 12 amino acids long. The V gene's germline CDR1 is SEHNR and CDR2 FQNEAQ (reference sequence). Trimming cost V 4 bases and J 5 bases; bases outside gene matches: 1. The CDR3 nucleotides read TGTGCCAGCAGCTCGACTAGCGACGAGCAGTACTTC. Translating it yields CASSSTSDEQYF.

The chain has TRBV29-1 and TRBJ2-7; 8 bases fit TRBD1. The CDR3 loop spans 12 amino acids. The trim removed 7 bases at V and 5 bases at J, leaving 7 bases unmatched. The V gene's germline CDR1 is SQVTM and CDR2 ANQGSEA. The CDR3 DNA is TGCAGCGCAAGGACAGGGTACCACGAGCAGTACTTC. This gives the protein CSARTGYHEQYF.

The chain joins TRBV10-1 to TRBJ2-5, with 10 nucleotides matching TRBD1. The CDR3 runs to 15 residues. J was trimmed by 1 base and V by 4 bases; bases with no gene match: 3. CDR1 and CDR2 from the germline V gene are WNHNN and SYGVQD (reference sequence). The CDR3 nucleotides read TGCGCCAGCAGTGGTGACAGGGGGCGCCAAGAGACCCAGTACTTC. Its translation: CASSGDRGRQETQYF.

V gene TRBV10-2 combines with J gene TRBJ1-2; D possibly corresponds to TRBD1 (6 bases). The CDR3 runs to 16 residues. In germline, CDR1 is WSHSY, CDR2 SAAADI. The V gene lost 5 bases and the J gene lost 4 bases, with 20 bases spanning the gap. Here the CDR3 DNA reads TGCGCCAGCAGTCAATTTACAGGGCCTCCCGGCTATGGCTACACCTTC. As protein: CASSQFTGPPGYGYTF.

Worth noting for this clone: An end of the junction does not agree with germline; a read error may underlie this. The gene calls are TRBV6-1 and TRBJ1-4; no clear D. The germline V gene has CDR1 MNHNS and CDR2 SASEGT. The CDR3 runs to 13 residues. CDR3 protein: CASREGLNEKLFF. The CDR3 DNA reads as TGTGCCAGCAGAGAAGGGCTTAATGAAAAACTGTTTTTT.

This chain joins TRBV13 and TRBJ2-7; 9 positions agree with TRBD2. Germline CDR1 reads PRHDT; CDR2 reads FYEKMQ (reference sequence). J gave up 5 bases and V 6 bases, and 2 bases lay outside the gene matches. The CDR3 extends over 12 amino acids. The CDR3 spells CASRGLAHEQYF. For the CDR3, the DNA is TGTGCCAGCAGGGGACTAGCCCACGAGCAGTACTTC.

DNA of the CDR3: TGTGCCAGCAGCCCTCGGAGCGGGGGGGCCTCCACAAATGAGCAGTTCTTC. Its translation: CASSPRSGGASTNEQFF. The chain has TRBV2 and TRBJ2-1, with TRBD2 matching over 10 bases. V was clipped by 6 bases and J by 7 bases; unmatched bases: 15. CDR1 is SNHLY and CDR2 is FYNNEI in the germline V gene. CDR3 length equals 17 residues.

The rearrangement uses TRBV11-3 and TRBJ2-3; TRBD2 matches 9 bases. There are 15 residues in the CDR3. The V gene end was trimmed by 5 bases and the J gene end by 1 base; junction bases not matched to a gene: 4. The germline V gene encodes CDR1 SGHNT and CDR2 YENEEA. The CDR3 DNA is TGTGCCAGCAGCACAATAGCGGGGGGCACAGATACGCAGTATTTT. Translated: CASSTIAGGTDTQYF. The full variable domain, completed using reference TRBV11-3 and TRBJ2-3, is EAGVVQSPRYKIIEKKQPVAFWCNPISGHNTLYWYLQNLGQGPELLIRYENEEAVDDSQLPKDRFSAERLKGVDSTLKIQPAELGDSAVYLCASSTIAGGTDTQYFGPGTRLTVL.

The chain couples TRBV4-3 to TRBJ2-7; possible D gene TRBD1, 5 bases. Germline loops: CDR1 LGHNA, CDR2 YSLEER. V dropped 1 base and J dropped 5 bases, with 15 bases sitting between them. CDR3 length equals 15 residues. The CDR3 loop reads CASSQVRATAHEQYF. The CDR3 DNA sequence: TGCGCCAGCAGCCAAGTCAGGGCTACCGCCCACGAGCAGTACTTC.

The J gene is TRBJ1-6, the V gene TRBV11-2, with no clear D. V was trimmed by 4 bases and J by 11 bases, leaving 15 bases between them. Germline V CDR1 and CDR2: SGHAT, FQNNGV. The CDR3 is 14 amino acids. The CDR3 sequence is CASSSISGSPPLHF. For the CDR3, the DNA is TGTGCCAGCAGCTCAATCTCAGGTTCGCCACCCCTCCACTTT.

CDR3 in amino acids: CATRIRQQETQYF. As DNA, the CDR3 is TGTGCCACCCGAATTCGACAGCAAGAGACCCAGTACTTC. The gene calls are TRBV6-5 and TRBJ2-5; maybe TRBD1 (5 bases). CDR1 and CDR2 (germline): MNHEY, SVGAGI. The CDR3 consists of 13 residues. V was pared by 10 bases and J by 2 bases, with 14 bases between.

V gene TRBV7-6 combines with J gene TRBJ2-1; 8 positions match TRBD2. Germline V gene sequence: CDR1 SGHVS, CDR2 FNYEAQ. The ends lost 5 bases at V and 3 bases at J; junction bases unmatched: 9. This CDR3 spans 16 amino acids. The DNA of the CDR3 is TGTGCCAGCAGCCCCCGAGGGACTAGGTTCTACAATGAGCAGTTCTTC. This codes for CASSPRGTRFYNEQFF.

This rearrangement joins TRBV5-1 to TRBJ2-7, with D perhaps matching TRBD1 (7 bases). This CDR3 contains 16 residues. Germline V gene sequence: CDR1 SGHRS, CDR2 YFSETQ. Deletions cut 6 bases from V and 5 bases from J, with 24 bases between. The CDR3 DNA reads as TGCGCCAGCACCTCGAGGGGGGTAGGGGGCATCCACGAGCAGTACTTC. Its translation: CASTSRGVGGIHEQYF.

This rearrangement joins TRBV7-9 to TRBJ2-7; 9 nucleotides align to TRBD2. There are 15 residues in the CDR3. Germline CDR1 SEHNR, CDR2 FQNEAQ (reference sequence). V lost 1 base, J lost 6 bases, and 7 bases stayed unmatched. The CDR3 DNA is TGTGCCAGCAGCTTAGGGGGCAGCGGGGGGTTCGAGCAGTACTTC. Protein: CASSLGGSGGFEQYF. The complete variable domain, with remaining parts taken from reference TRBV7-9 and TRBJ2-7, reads DTGVSQNPRHKITKRGQNVTFRCDPISEHNRLYWYRQTLGQGPEFLTYFQNEAQLEKSRLLSDRFSAERPKGSFSTLEIQRTEQGDSAMYLCASSLGGSGGFEQYFGPGTRLTVT.